This entry lists 11 T cell receptor beta chains sequenced from one sample in a study of immune evolution from preneoplasia to lung adenocarcinoma. The table came from immunoSEQ multiplex PCR; TCRdb's copy has only in-frame clones and leaves some out. The table records 5,900 or so clones, 70% to 80% of them present only once. Sequenced: FFPE minimally invasive lung adenocarcinoma tissue. All receptors derive from a person aged 55 to 79 with lung adenocarcinoma.

Note on this clone: A read error may produce the germline difference seen at one junction end. The sample contains more than one DNA sequence encoding this CDR3. The J gene is TRBJ1-4, the V gene TRBV6-6; D uncertain. Germline loops: CDR1 MNHNY, CDR2 SVGAGI (reference sequence). This CDR3 comprises 13 residues. As DNA, the CDR3 is TGTGCCAGCAGTTACGTCTTCAATGAAAAATTGTTTTTT. This translates into CASSYVFNEKLFF.

The rearrangement links TRBV29-1 to TRBJ2-5, with 8 bases fitting TRBD2. Germline loops: CDR1 SQVTM, CDR2 ANQGSEA. This CDR3 is built from 15 residues. J gave up 5 bases and V 3 bases, and 11 bases lay outside the gene matches. CDR3 sequence: CSVERSGGGWETQYF. The CDR3 DNA follows: TGCAGCGTTGAGCGGAGCGGGGGAGGGTGGGAGACCCAGTACTTC.

The chain links TRBV5-4 to TRBJ1-1; D not certain. The V gene lost 0 bases and the J gene lost 2 bases, with 5 bases spanning the gap. The CDR3 contains 13 residues. Germline CDR1 reads SGHNT; CDR2 reads YYREEE (reference sequence). In nucleotides, the CDR3 is TGTGCCAGCAGCTTGGACAGAAACACTGAAGCTTTCTTT. It is translated as CASSLDRNTEAFF.

The V gene is TRBV9, the J gene TRBJ1-2; 8 nucleotides line up with TRBD1. Per germline, CDR1 SGDLS and CDR2 YYNGEE. V shed 5 bases and J 3 bases; nucleotides not matched to a gene: 12. The CDR3 consists of 16 residues. DNA for the CDR3: TGTGCCAGCAGACGGACAGGGCAAGGCCTAGACTATGGCTACACCTTC. This translates into CASRRTGQGLDYGYTF. The variable domain in full, completed from reference TRBV9 and TRBJ1-2, reads DSGVTQTPKHLITATGQRVTLRCSPRSGDLSVYWYQQSLDQGLQFLIQYYNGEERAKGNILERFSAQQFPDLHSELNLSSLELGDSALYFCASRRTGQGLDYGYTFGSGTRLTVV.

The chain links TRBV30 to TRBJ2-3; 15 positions agree with TRBD2. Germline V gene lookup returns CDR1 GTSNPN and CDR2 SVGIG (reference sequence). This CDR3 has 17 amino acids. V lost 3 bases and J lost 5; bases outside the gene matches: 9. CDR3 nucleotide sequence: TGTGCCTGGAGGTTTCGGACTAGCGGGAGGGTTGGAGATACGCAGTATTTT. As protein: CAWRFRTSGRVGDTQYF.

This clone was recorded a few times. The chain uses TRBV27 and TRBJ1-5, with 8 bases matching TRBD1. CDR3 length: 15 residues. CDR1 MNHEY and CDR2 SMNVEV come from the germline V gene (reference sequence). Trimming took 6 bases from V and 7 from J; bases not matched to a gene: 11. The CDR3 loop is CASSSIQGAVQPQHF. CDR3 bases: TGTGCCAGCAGCTCAATCCAGGGGGCCGTCCAGCCCCAGCATTTT.

This clone was seen more than once but under ten times. The V gene is TRBV5-1, the J gene TRBJ2-1, with TRBD2 matching 11 bases. V shed 2 bases and J 8 bases; nucleotides not matched to a gene: 9. The V gene's germline CDR1 is SGHRS and CDR2 YFSETQ. The CDR3 extends over 16 amino acids. CDR3 DNA sequence: TGCGCCAGCAGCTTTGGCACTAGCGGGAGTTTTGATGAGCAGTTCTTC. This encodes CASSFGTSGSFDEQFF. Full variable domain (outside the CDR3, taken from reference TRBV5-1 and TRBJ2-1): KAGVTQTPRYLIKTRGQQVTLSCSPISGHRSVSWYQQTPGQGLQFLFEYFSETQRNKGNFPGRFSGRQFSNSRSEMNVSTLELGDSALYLCASSFGTSGSFDEQFFGPGTRLTVL.

The J gene is TRBJ2-7, the V gene TRBV18; 7 nucleotides match TRBD2. Germline CDR1 reads KGHSH; CDR2 reads LQKENI. This CDR3 region has 14 residues. With V trimmed by 1 base and J by 3 bases, 3 bases remained unmatched. The CDR3 reads CASSPQGLNYEQYF. CDR3 nucleotides: TGTGCCAGCTCACCACAGGGACTAAACTACGAGCAGTACTTC. Using reference TRBV18 and TRBJ2-7 for the parts outside the CDR3, the full variable domain is NAGVMQNPRHLVRRRGQEARLRCSPMKGHSHVYWYRQLPEEGLKFMVYLQKENIIDESGMPKERFSAEFPKEGPSILRIQQVVRGDSAAYFCASSPQGLNYEQYFGPGTRLTVT.

The J gene is TRBJ2-7, the V gene TRBV4-1; D tentatively reads TRBD1 or TRBD2 (5 bases each). Trimming pared 3 bases from V and 2 bases from J, leaving 11 bases between. CDR1 is MGHRA, CDR2 YSYEKL, per germline. The CDR3 sequence is 14 residues long. CDR3 sequence: CASSQRDGPYEQYF. CDR3 sequence (DNA): TGCGCCAGCAGCCAGAGGGACGGGCCCTACGAGCAGTACTTC.

The chain couples TRBV15 to TRBJ2-3; 9 bases agree with TRBD2. The CDR3 is 13 amino acids. From germline, CDR1 is LNHNV and CDR2 YYDKDF (reference sequence). J lost 4 bases, V lost 7 bases, and 3 bases had no gene match. The CDR3 region is CATKREEADTQYF. The CDR3 coding sequence is TGTGCCACCAAGCGGGAGGAGGCAGATACGCAGTATTTT.

This chain uses TRBV7-6 with TRBJ1-3; D is possibly TRBD1 (5 bases). The germline V gene encodes CDR1 SGHVS and CDR2 FNYEAQ. Trimming removed 1 base at V and 3 bases at J, with 13 bases between. The CDR3 sequence is 16 residues long. DNA of the CDR3: TGTGCCAGCAGCTTAGTGTCGGGGCTTAATGGAAACACCATATATTTT. Translating gives CASSLVSGLNGNTIYF.